The present T cell receptor (beta chain) was sequenced within a study of naive and memory T cell subsets. Worth noting for this clonotype: Its antigen remains unknown.

CMV status came from CD4+ IFNgamma after overnight CMV lysate stimulation. Cells stained for CD3, CD4, CD8, CD45RA and CD27 were sorted into four subsets. Both TRBC1 and TRBC2 were covered by a beta constant-region primer of two equimolar oligonucleotides. Ligated cDNA was amplified by four rounds of PCR with nested alpha and beta constant-region primers and SP2. TCRdb redid the calling of the UMI-ligation and nested PCR reads with MiXCR, one entry per CDR3 protein. The sample lists 150,000 or so distinct CDR3 sequences, over 20% seen once, with about 0.11% in the top ten. The V and J ends lost 1 base and 3 bases, in that order; junction bases with no gene match: 3. Germline loops: CDR1 MDHEN, CDR2 SYDVKM. CDR3 length: 15 residues. Study outcomes and limitations: Naive repertoires, especially CD8, held a few larger clonotypes, possibly memory cells re-expressing CD45RA. In naive cells, over 95% of TCR sequences were seen only once. Between naive and memory subsets, TCR abundance power law exponents differed.

This TCR came from a human donor in good health. The chain combines TRBV28 with TRBJ2-3, with 8 bases identical to TRBD2. The sequencing input was naive CD4+ T cells from blood. Written as DNA, the CDR3 is TGTGCCAGCAGTTTATTGGAGCGGGAGACAGATACGCAGTATTTT. This codes for CASSLLERETDTQYF.